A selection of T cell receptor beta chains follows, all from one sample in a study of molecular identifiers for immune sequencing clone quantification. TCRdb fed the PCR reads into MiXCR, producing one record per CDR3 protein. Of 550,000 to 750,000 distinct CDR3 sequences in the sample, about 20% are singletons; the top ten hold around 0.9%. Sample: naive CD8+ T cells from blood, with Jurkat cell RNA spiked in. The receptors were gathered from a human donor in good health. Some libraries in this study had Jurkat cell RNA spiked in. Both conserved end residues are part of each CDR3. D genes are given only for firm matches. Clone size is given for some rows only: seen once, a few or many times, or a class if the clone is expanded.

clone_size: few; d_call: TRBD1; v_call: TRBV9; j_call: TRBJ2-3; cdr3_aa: CASSVVDGRQGGTDTQYF; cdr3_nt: TGTGCCAGCAGCGTAGTTGATGGGAGACAGGGAGGCACAGATACGCAGTATTTT
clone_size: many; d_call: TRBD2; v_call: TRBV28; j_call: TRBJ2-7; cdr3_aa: CASKGEGYEQYF; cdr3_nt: TGTGCCAGCAAAGGGGAGGGCTACGAGCAGTACTTC
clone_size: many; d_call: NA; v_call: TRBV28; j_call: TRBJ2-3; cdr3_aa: CATMGVTSTDTQYF; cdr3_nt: TGTGCCACCATGGGGGTGACTAGCACAGATACGCAGTATTTT
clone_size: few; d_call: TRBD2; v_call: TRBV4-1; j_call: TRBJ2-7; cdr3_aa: CASSYRLAGEYEQYF; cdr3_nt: TGCGCCAGCAGTTACCGACTAGCGGGAGAATACGAGCAGTACTTC
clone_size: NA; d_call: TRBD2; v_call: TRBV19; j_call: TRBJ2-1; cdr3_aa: CASSIIAGRNEQFF; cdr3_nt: TGTGCCAGTAGTATCATAGCGGGACGCAATGAGCAGTTCTTC
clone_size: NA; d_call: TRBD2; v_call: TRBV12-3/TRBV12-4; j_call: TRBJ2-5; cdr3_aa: CASSRGGGGVQETQYF; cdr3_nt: TGTGCCAGCAGTCGGGGGGGGGGGGGGGTCCAAGAGACCCAGTACTTC
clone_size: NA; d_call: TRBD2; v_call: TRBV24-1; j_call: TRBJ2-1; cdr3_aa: CATSDLTTSGRFF; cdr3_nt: TGTGCCACCAGTGATTTGACGACTAGCGGGAGGTTCTTC
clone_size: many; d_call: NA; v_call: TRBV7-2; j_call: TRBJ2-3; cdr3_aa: CASSLRQTSTDTQYF; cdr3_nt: TGTGCCAGCAGCCTCCGACAGACAAGCACAGATACGCAGTATTTT
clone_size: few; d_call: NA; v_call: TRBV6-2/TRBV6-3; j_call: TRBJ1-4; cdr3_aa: CASSYPLQATNEKLFF; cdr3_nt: TGTGCCAGCAGTTACCCCTTGCAGGCAACTAATGAAAAACTGTTTTTT
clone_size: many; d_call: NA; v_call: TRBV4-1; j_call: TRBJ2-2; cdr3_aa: CASSQDWIQGRTGELFF; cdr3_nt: TGCGCCAGCAGCCAAGATTGGATCCAGGGGAGGACCGGGGAGCTGTTTTTT
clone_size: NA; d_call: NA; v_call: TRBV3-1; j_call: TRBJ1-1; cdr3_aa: CASSQDRSWGTEAFF; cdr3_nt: TGTGCCAGCAGCCAAGATCGTTCCTGGGGCACTGAAGCTTTCTTT